The clone carrying this TCR beta chain appeared a single time. Its matching antigen is unknown. V lost 3 bases, J lost 1 base, and 9 bases lay in between. The CDR3 runs to 13 residues. Germline V gene sequence: CDR1 GTSNPN, CDR2 SVGIG (reference sequence). This entry is derived from a study of cytomegalovirus exposure and HLA in healthy donors. Study-level points and caveats: Presence/absence analyses assumed roughly uniform sequencing depth across donors, which may not hold. Segments of the TCR beta V type were, in most cases, productive about 87% or about 30% of the time in an earlier analysis.

The PCR used 60 Vbeta and 13 Jbeta primers. The method was immunoSEQ multiplex PCR; TCRdb's version includes in-frame clones alone and lacks a portion of them. This table holds some 120,000 clones, 83% found once. The receptor comes from a woman aged 40 to 50 in good health and CMV-seropositive. The V call is TRBV30, the J call TRBJ1-1, with D possibly being TRBD1 (6 bases). Sequencing was done on a sample of PBMCs. The CDR3 is CAWRRTENTEAFF. The CDR3 DNA reads as TGTGCCTGGAGGAGGACAGAGAACACTGAAGCTTTCTTT.